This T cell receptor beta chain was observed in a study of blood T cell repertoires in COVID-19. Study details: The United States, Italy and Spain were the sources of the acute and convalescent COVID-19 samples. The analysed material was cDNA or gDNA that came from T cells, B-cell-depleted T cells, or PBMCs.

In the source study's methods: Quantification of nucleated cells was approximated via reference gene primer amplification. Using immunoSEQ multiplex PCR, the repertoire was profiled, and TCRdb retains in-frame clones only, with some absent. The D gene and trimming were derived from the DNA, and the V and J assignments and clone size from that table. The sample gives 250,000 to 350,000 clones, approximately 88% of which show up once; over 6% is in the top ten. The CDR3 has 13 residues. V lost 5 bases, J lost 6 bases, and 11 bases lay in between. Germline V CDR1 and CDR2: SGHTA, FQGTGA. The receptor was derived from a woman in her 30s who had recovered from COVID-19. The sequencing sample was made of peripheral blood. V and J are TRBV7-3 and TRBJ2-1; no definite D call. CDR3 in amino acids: CASSLGAGNEQFF. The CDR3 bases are TGTGCCAGCAGCCTAGGCGCCGGCAATGAGCAGTTCTTC.